The subject of this entry is one T cell receptor beta chain. Antigen specificity is unknown. This record comes from a study of cytomegalovirus exposure and HLA in healthy donors. The overall study: A prior study identified approximately 120 million unique TCR beta sequences from 150 million to 200 million T cells. Findings of the study overall: Cytomegalovirus association was assigned to some 160 TCR beta chains.

When sampled, the donors appeared nominally healthy, though they likely had unrecorded immune exposures. The V gene lost 6 bases and the J gene lost 3 bases, with 15 bases spanning the gap. The CDR3 consists of 14 residues. CDR1 and CDR2 from the germline V gene are LGHNT and FRNRAP. In the PCR, 60 Vbeta and 13 Jbeta primers were used. The method was immunoSEQ multiplex PCR; TCRdb's version includes in-frame clones alone and lacks a portion of them. Recorded for this sample: under 200,000 clones. What was sequenced was PBMCs. This chain connects TRBV12-5 to TRBJ2-7; tentative D call: TRBD1 (6 bases). The sequence came from a man younger than 40 in good health and CMV-seronegative. This CDR3 reads CASGSPGHVYEQYF. The CDR3 nucleotides are TGTGCTAGTGGCAGTCCGGGACACGTCTACGAGCAGTACTTC.